This TCR beta chain comes out of a study of blood T cell repertoires in COVID-19. Overall study: Sites across the United States, Italy and Spain contributed samples from acute and convalescent COVID-19. From T cells, B-cell-depleted T cells, or PBMCs came the material, which was cDNA or gDNA.

This CDR3 has 14 amino acids. CDR1 LGHDT and CDR2 YNNKEL come from the germline V gene (reference sequence). With V trimmed by 2 bases and J by 6 bases, 4 bases remained unmatched. Per the study methods: Estimates of nucleated cell counts were drawn from the amplification of reference gene primers. Data came from immunoSEQ multiplex PCR; TCRdb stores just in-frame clones and leaves some out. The V and J calls and clone size are taken from that table; D and trimming were inferred from the DNA. Seen here are over 110,000 clones, 75% to 90% observed once, and the top ten hold around 3.7%. The receptor comes from a man in his 70s who had recovered from COVID-19. Sequencing was done on a sample of peripheral blood. This sequence joins TRBV3-1 (or the pseudogene TRBV3-2) and TRBJ2-7, with 10 positions matching TRBD2. In nucleotides, the CDR3 is TGTGCCAGCAGCCAATTCCAGCGGGAGGGCGAGCAGTACTTC. Translation gives CASSQFQREGEQYF.